A single sample is the source of the 9 T cell receptor beta chains below, sequenced in a study of blood T cells in healthy people across ages. Sample-barcoded 5' priming and a J-beta primer mix drove a second PCR of 7 to 11 cycles. TCRdb re-derived calls from the 5' RACE reads in MiXCR, one entry per CDR3 protein. Found here are about 1.5 million distinct CDR3 sequences, 35% to 45% of them singletons; the top ten hold under 5%. Sequencing input: blood. The receptor set was obtained from a woman under 30 in good health.

A few counts support this clonotype. The gene calls are TRBV6-5 and TRBJ2-3, with 9 bases matching TRBD2. There are 17 residues in the CDR3. V trimming: 0 bases; J trimming: 0 bases; junction bases outside the gene matches: 4. Germline loops: CDR1 MNHEY, CDR2 SVGAGI. The CDR3 here is CASSYSLAGASTDTQYF. The CDR3 DNA reads as TGTGCCAGCAGTTACTCGTTAGCGGGGGCGAGCACAGATACGCAGTATTTT.

This clonotype was seen more than once but under ten times. This chain connects TRBV2 to TRBJ2-7, with D perhaps matching TRBD2 (6 bases). The CDR3 totals 16 residues. Germline V gene lookup returns CDR1 SNHLY and CDR2 FYNNEI. The ends were cut back, 8 bases at V and 3 bases at J, with 23 bases in the middle. The CDR3 sequence is CASLQPSAGKNYEQYF. In DNA, the CDR3 is TGTGCCAGCCTCCAGCCCTCTGCGGGGAAAAACTACGAGCAGTACTTC. The complete variable domain, with remaining parts taken from reference TRBV2 and TRBJ2-7, reads EPEVTQTPSHQVTQMGQEVILRCVPISNHLYFYWYRQILGQKVEFLVSFYNNEISEKSEIFDDQFSVERPDGSNFTLKIRSTKLEDSAMYFCASLQPSAGKNYEQYFGPGTRLTVT.

The gene calls are TRBV27 and TRBJ2-7; D not resolved. V lost 6 bases and J lost 5, with 17 bases in between. Germline V CDR1 and CDR2: MNHEY, SMNVEV (reference sequence). CDR3 size: 14 residues. As DNA, the CDR3 is TGTGCCAGCAGCCTGAGTTGGGGATTCCACGAGCAGTACTTC. This encodes CASSLSWGFHEQYF.

This clonotype was seen only a few times. This clone may be a read error of a much larger clone one base away. The J gene is TRBJ1-1, the V gene TRBV7-2, with D uncertain. Germline V lookup: CDR1 SGHTA, CDR2 FQGNSA. This CDR3 comprises 13 residues. CDR3 DNA: TGTGCCAGCAGCTTAGGGGAGAACACTGAAGCTTTGTTT. Protein sequence: CASSLGENTEALF.

The genes are TRBV10-3 and TRBJ2-7, with unresolved D. Germline lookup yields CDR1 ENHRY and CDR2 SYGVKD. The CDR3 has 11 residues. V was trimmed by 6 bases and J by 8 bases, leaving 11 bases between them. The DNA of the CDR3 is TGTGCCATCAGGAGCCTAGGGCAGCAGTACTTC. Residues: CAIRSLGQQYF.

The gene calls are TRBV9 and TRBJ2-1, with TRBD2 matching 11 bases. Germline V gives CDR1 SGDLS, CDR2 YYNGEE. This CDR3 comprises 18 residues. V was clipped by 4 bases and J by 1 base; unmatched bases: 10. CDR3 bases: TGTGCCAGCAGCCCCCCCCTACTAGCGGGAGAATCCTACAATGAGCAGTTCTTC. Translating gives CASSPPLLAGESYNEQFF.

The rearrangement uses TRBV21-1 and TRBJ1-1; TRBD1 is the table's D call, not checked against the DNA. TRBV21-1 is reported as a pseudogene. The CDR3 is 16 residues long. Here the CDR3 DNA reads TGTGCCAGCAGCAAACCTCCGGGACAGGGGACCACTGAAGCTTTCTTT. Translated, it gives CASSKPPGQGTTEAFF.

The CDR3 protein is CSASTLNYGYTF. CDR3 nucleotide sequence: TGCAGTGCTAGCACACTTAACTATGGCTACACCTTC. The chain recombines TRBV20-1 with TRBJ1-2; D is ambiguous. The ends were cut back, 3 bases at V and 1 base at J, with 6 bases in the middle. The length of the CDR3 is 12 residues. CDR1 and CDR2 (germline): DFQATT, SNEGSKA (reference sequence).

The chain combines TRBV7-2 with TRBJ2-7; D call uncertain. The CDR3 totals 13 residues. The V end was cut by 5 bases, the J end by 7 bases, with 15 bases between. The germline gives CDR1 SGHTA, CDR2 FQGNSA. CDR3 nucleotide sequence: TGTGCCAGCAGCCCACAGACCAAACTAGAGCAGTACTTC. This encodes CASSPQTKLEQYF. Full variable domain (missing parts from reference TRBV7-2 and TRBJ2-7): GAGVSQSPSNKVTEKGKDVELRCDPISGHTALYWYRQSLGQGLEFLIYFQGNSAPDKSGLPSDRFSAERTGGSVSTLTIQRTQQEDSAVYLCASSPQTKLEQYFGPGTRLTVT.